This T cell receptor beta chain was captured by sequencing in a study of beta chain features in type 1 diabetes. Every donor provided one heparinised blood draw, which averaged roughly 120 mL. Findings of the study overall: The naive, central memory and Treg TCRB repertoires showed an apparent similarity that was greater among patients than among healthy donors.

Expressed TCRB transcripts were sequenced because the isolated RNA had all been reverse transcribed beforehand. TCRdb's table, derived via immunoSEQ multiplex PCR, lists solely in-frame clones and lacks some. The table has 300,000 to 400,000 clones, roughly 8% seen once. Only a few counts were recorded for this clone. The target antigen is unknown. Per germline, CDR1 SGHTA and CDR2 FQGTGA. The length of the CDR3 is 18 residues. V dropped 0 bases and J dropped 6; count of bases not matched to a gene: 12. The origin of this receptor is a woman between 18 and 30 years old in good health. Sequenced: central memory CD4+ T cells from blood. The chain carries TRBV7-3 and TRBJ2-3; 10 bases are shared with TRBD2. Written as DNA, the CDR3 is TGTGCCAGCAGCTTAACGTCGAGCGGGAGGGCCACTACCGATACGCAGTATTTT. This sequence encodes CASSLTSSGRATTDTQYF. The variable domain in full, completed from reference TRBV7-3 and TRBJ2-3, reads GAGVSQTPSNKVTEKGKYVELRCDPISGHTALYWYRQSLGQGPEFLIYFQGTGAADDSGLPNDRFFAVRPEGSVSTLKIQRTERGDSAVYLCASSLTSSGRATTDTQYFGPGTRLTVL.